This entry lists 11 T cell receptor beta chains sequenced from one sample in a study of blood T cell repertoires in COVID-19. Assay used: immunoSEQ multiplex PCR; TCRdb lists only in-frame clones, some missing. The sample lists about 180,000 clones, about 85% occurring once. Material for sequencing was peripheral blood. The source is a woman aged 25 to 39 with active or convalescent COVID-19.

The chain uses TRBV27 and TRBJ2-7, with 7 bases identical to TRBD1. This CDR3 is built from 14 residues. V lost 1 base, J lost 6 bases, and 6 bases stayed unmatched. Germline CDR1 reads MNHEY; CDR2 reads SMNVEV (reference sequence). DNA for the CDR3: TGTGCCAGCAGTTTATACCAGGGGGAACCCGAGCAGTACTTC. Translated, it gives CASSLYQGEPEQYF.

The chain links TRBV5-1 to TRBJ2-1; 12 bases agree with TRBD2. CDR3 length: 17 amino acids. Germline assignment: CDR1 SGHRS and CDR2 YFSETQ. V gave up 0 bases and J gave up 9 bases; unmatched junction bases: 10. The CDR3 DNA reads as TGCGCCAGCAGCTTGGAGCTACTAGCGGGAGGATCGGCTGAGCAGTTCTTC. As protein: CASSLELLAGGSAEQFF.

The chain carries TRBV28 and TRBJ2-7; no clear D. The V end was cut by 4 bases, the J end by 3 bases, with 10 bases between. CDR3 length: 13 amino acids. Germline-derived CDR1 and CDR2 are MDHEN and SYDVKM. CDR3 sequence (DNA): TGTGCCAGCAGTTCTTACTACAACTACGAGCAGTACTTC. Protein product: CASSSYYNYEQYF.

CDR3 coding DNA: TGTGCCAGCAGCCAAGACACGAGACTAGCGGGGAAAGAGACCCAGTACTTC. It encodes CASSQDTRLAGKETQYF. V usage is TRBV3-1 (or the pseudogene TRBV3-2) and J usage is TRBJ2-5; TRBD2 matches 11 bases. The trim removed 0 bases at V and 3 bases at J, leaving 6 bases unmatched. The CDR3 contains 17 residues. In germline, CDR1 is LGHDT, CDR2 YNNKEL (reference sequence).

V and J are TRBV28 and TRBJ1-6; tentatively, D is TRBD1 (5 bases). CDR3 length: 12 amino acids. Germline loops: CDR1 MDHEN, CDR2 SYDVKM. V dropped 10 bases and J dropped 4 bases, with 8 bases sitting between them. The CDR3 region has the DNA TGTGCCACCTCAGGGTATAATTCACCCCTCCACTTT. It encodes CATSGYNSPLHF.

Comment on this clone: One end of the junction is discordant with germline, which a read error may explain. The chain employs TRBV6-1 and TRBJ2-3; TRBD2 might be the D (6 bases). CDR1 MNHNS and CDR2 SASEGT come from the germline V gene. This CDR3 is built from 13 residues. The CDR3 loop is CASSEGGLNTQYF. In DNA, the CDR3 is TGTGCCAGCAGTGAAGGGGGACTGAATACGCAATATTTT.

This clone appeared a single time. The chain joins TRBV27 to TRBJ2-7; D possibly corresponds to TRBD1 (5 bases). Trimming stripped 5 bases from V and 5 bases from J, with 13 bases between. The length of the CDR3 is 13 residues. The germline V gene has CDR1 MNHEY and CDR2 SMNVEV (reference sequence). The CDR3 loop is CASSRQTADEQYF. The CDR3 nucleotides are TGTGCCAGCAGTCGGCAGACAGCCGACGAGCAGTACTTC.

The rearrangement uses TRBV7-9 and TRBJ2-2; 12 bases fit TRBD2. J was trimmed by 2 bases and V by 6 bases; bases with no gene match: 4. The germline gives CDR1 SEHNR, CDR2 FQNEAQ (reference sequence). The CDR3 runs to 16 residues. The CDR3 DNA sequence: TGTGCCAGCAGACGCGGACTAGCGGGAAACACCGGGGAGCTGTTTTTT. Its translation is CASRRGLAGNTGELFF.

The genes are TRBV5-1 and TRBJ1-2, with 12 bases lining up with TRBD1. Germline CDR1 SGHRS, CDR2 YFSETQ. This CDR3 is built from 20 residues. Unmatched junction bases numbered 18, after V lost 2 bases and J lost 4 bases. DNA of the CDR3: TGCGCCAGCAGCTTAGATGTGTATGGGGACAGGGGGCTTAGATCCTATGGCTACACCTTC. Its protein is CASSLDVYGDRGLRSYGYTF.

This chain links TRBV6-5 with TRBJ2-7; TRBD1 might be the D (5 bases). In germline, CDR1 is MNHEY, CDR2 SVGAGI. Trimming stripped 6 bases from V and 3 bases from J, with 18 bases between. This CDR3 spans 15 amino acids. CDR3 DNA sequence: TGTGCCAGCAGCGGGTTCTCAGGGTCTGGCTACGAGCAGTACTTC. Translation gives CASSGFSGSGYEQYF.

This clone was recorded only once. The chain carries TRBV18 and TRBJ2-5; weak D call: TRBD1 (5 bases). There are 16 residues in the CDR3. Trimming left V 3 bases short and J 5 bases short, with 19 bases between. CDR1 and CDR2 from the germline V gene are KGHSH and LQKENI. CDR3 protein: CASSPFHLLGQETQYF. CDR3 DNA: TGTGCCAGCTCACCCTTCCATCTTTTGGGGCAGGAGACCCAGTACTTC.